Below, 24 T cell receptor beta chains from the same sample are listed, as sequenced in a study of Ad26.COV2.S vaccination and SARS-CoV-2 variants. Treatment meaning: 19 received Ad26.COV2.S at low or high dose, single or two shots; about 5 received placebo; per-sample allocation not given. After the first vaccine or placebo injection, samples were drawn on day 63. Only in-frame clones appear in the TCRdb table, and some are missing; sequencing was by immunoSEQ multiplex PCR. The sample holds about 320,000 clones, roughly nine tenths seen once. The specimen comprised peripheral blood, sampled in a trial of Ad26.COV2.S vaccine versus placebo. The receptors were gathered from a person between 18 and 65 years old who received the Ad26.COV2.S COVID-19 vaccine or a placebo.

This clone has only a few counts. The chain has TRBV7-9 and TRBJ2-7, with D tentatively TRBD1 (5 bases). V lost 4 bases to trimming and J lost 3 bases, with 16 bases between them. CDR3 length: 15 amino acids. Germline CDR1 is SEHNR and CDR2 is FQNEAQ (reference sequence). The CDR3 region is CASSSPAGAVYEQYV. In DNA form, the CDR3 reads TGTGCCAGCAGCTCGCCAGCTGGGGCGGTCTACGAGCAGTACGTC.

J is TRBJ1-1 and V is TRBV12-3 or TRBV12-4; D not resolved. The CDR3 sequence is 13 residues long. Trimming stripped 3 bases from V and 1 base from J, with 6 bases between. CDR3 nucleotide sequence: TGTGCCAGCAGTTTCGAGCCGAACACTGAAGCTTTCTTT. The encoded protein is CASSFEPNTEAFF.

The chain combines TRBV13 with TRBJ2-7; 8 nucleotides agree with TRBD1. The CDR3 contains 12 residues. Trimming cost V 5 bases and J 5 bases; bases outside gene matches: 2. Germline V CDR1 and CDR2: PRHDT, FYEKMQ (reference sequence). For the CDR3, the DNA is TGTGCCAGCAGCGGACAGGGACACGAGCAGTACGTC. It yields the protein CASSGQGHEQYV.

The sample holds one count of this clone. The gene calls are TRBV2 and TRBJ1-1; TRBD1 might be the D (6 bases). Deletions cut 8 bases from V and 1 base from J, with 8 bases between. The CDR3 has 12 amino acids. Germline V gene sequence: CDR1 SNHLY, CDR2 FYNNEI. The CDR3 region is CASGGQNTEAFF. The CDR3 coding sequence is TGTGCCAGCGGGGGACAGAACACTGAAGCTTTCTTT. Full variable domain (missing parts from reference TRBV2 and TRBJ1-1): EPEVTQTPSHQVTQMGQEVILRCVPISNHLYFYWYRQILGQKVEFLVSFYNNEISEKSEIFDDQFSVERPDGSNFTLKIRSTKLEDSAMYFCASGGQNTEAFFGQGTRLTVV.

A few counts support this clone. The chain links TRBV19 to TRBJ1-1, with no clear D. In germline, CDR1 is LNHDA, CDR2 SQIVND (reference sequence). The CDR3 extends over 14 amino acids. V shed 11 bases and J shed 4 bases, with 20 bases lying between them. CDR3 in amino acids: CAVVRARTGTEAFF. The CDR3 nucleotides read TGTGCCGTAGTGCGGGCGAGAACGGGCACTGAAGCTTTCTTT.

The chain recombines TRBV25-1 with TRBJ1-2, with 7 bases that match TRBD1. Per germline, CDR1 MGHDK and CDR2 SYGVNS. This CDR3 has 13 residues. V lost 4 bases and J lost 5; bases outside the gene matches: 4. CDR3 bases: TGTGCCAGCAGTGCACAGGGGAGGTATGGCTACACCTTC. It codes for CASSAQGRYGYTF.

CDR3 bases: TGCGCCAGCAGCCAAGGAGTGGTTATGAACACTGAAGCTTTCTTT. As protein: CASSQGVVMNTEAFF. The chain carries TRBV4-3 and TRBJ1-1; no clear D. Germline-derived CDR1 and CDR2 are LGHNA and YSLEER. CDR3 length: 15 residues. V gave up 1 base and J gave up 0 bases, with 9 bases separating them.

V and J are TRBV2 and TRBJ2-1; D remains unclear. Germline V gene lookup returns CDR1 SNHLY and CDR2 FYNNEI. The V gene lost 6 bases and the J gene lost 12 bases, with 18 bases spanning the gap. This CDR3 is 13 amino acids long. CDR3 loop: CASSLGAALGQFF. The CDR3 DNA is TGTGCCAGCAGCCTTGGTGCCGCCCTTGGGCAGTTCTTC.

The V call is TRBV12-5, the J call TRBJ2-1; 7 bases are a match to TRBD1. The V and J ends lost 0 bases and 6 bases, in that order; junction bases with no gene match: 11. The germline CDR1 and CDR2 sequences are LGHNT and FRNRAP. The CDR3 consists of 17 residues. The CDR3 spells CASGLVSTGPLTNEQFF. CDR3 nucleotide sequence: TGTGCTAGTGGTTTGGTCTCGACAGGGCCCCTCACCAATGAGCAGTTCTTC.

The V gene is TRBV7-6, the J gene TRBJ2-1; 11 nucleotides align to TRBD1. Trimming removed 5 bases from V and 7 bases from J; junction bases left unmatched: 16. This CDR3 has 18 amino acids. Germline CDR1 is SGHVS and CDR2 is FNYEAQ. The CDR3 sequence: CASSPGLRDRGIRNEQFF. The CDR3 nucleotides are TGTGCCAGCAGCCCTGGTCTCAGGGACAGGGGGATAAGAAATGAGCAGTTCTTC.

V is TRBV6-5 and J is TRBJ2-1, with 10 nucleotides matching TRBD1. The CDR3 has 14 residues. Unmatched junction bases numbered 5, after V lost 7 bases and J lost 5 bases. Germline V lookup: CDR1 MNHEY, CDR2 SVGAGI. CDR3 DNA sequence: TGTGCCAGCATCGACAGGGGGCCGGACAATGAGCAGTTCTTC. It yields the protein CASIDRGPDNEQFF.

This chain uses TRBV5-1 with TRBJ1-5, with D unresolved. The CDR3 is 16 amino acids. The V gene's germline CDR1 is SGHRS and CDR2 YFSETQ. V was pared by 2 bases and J by 0 bases, with 12 bases between. The CDR3 nucleotides read TGCGCCAGCAGCTTAGTAGGACCAGATAGCAATCAGCCCCAGCATTTT. It specifies CASSLVGPDSNQPQHF.

This clone was observed a handful of times. The chain combines TRBV21-1 with TRBJ2-5. TRBV21-1 is a listed pseudogene. There are 14 residues in the CDR3. CDR3 region: CASSKALKLETQYF. CDR3 bases: TGTGCCAGCAGCAAAGCCCTCAAGTTAGAGACCCAGTACTTC.

CDR3 nucleotides: TGTGCCAGCAGGGCCGCCGTCGGAGGGCCGCTAGGCGAGCAGTACGTC. Protein sequence: CASRAAVGGPLGEQYV. The V gene is TRBV6-6, the J gene TRBJ2-7; D might be TRBD2 (6 bases). Germline V gene data show CDR1 as MNHNY and CDR2 as SVGAGI (reference sequence). This CDR3 is built from 16 residues. V shed 6 bases and J shed 6 bases, with 24 bases lying between them.

This chain uses TRBV27 with TRBJ2-2, with D tentatively TRBD2 (5 bases). The ends were cut back, 6 bases at V and 7 bases at J, with 18 bases in the middle. The V gene's germline CDR1 is MNHEY and CDR2 SMNVEV (reference sequence). The CDR3 is 15 residues long. The CDR3 is CASSPDGPRGGELFF. CDR3 DNA: TGTGCCAGCAGCCCCGACGGGCCCCGGGGCGGGGAGCTGTTTTTT.

The rearrangement links TRBV19 to TRBJ2-5, with D perhaps TRBD2 (6 bases). The CDR3 is 16 amino acids. Trimming removed 7 bases at V and 2 bases at J, with 20 bases between. The germline CDR1 and CDR2 sequences are LNHDA and SQIVND (reference sequence). CDR3 region: CASKGRGLGSQETQYF. CDR3 DNA: TGTGCCAGTAAGGGTCGGGGGTTAGGGAGTCAAGAGACCCAGTACTTC.

The chain recombines TRBV7-2 with TRBJ2-3; D remains ambiguous. The CDR3 covers 14 residues. Trimming took 5 bases from V and 2 from J, leaving 11 bases between them. CDR1 is SGHTA and CDR2 is FQGNSA in the germline V gene. CDR3 nucleotides: TGTGCCAGCAGCCCCGGTCGGCCCACAGATACGCAGTATTTT. This encodes CASSPGRPTDTQYF.

The genes are TRBV10-3 and TRBJ1-1; D may be TRBD1 (5 bases). This CDR3 spans 14 amino acids. Germline values: CDR1 ENHRY, CDR2 SYGVKD. V lost 6 bases and J 3 bases, leaving 14 bases between the germline ends. CDR3 region: CAIRLGGGDTEAFF. CDR3 sequence (DNA): TGTGCCATCAGGTTGGGGGGAGGGGACACTGAAGCTTTCTTT.

The gene calls are TRBV29-1 and TRBJ1-1; D remains ambiguous. Germline V gene lookup returns CDR1 SQVTM and CDR2 ANQGSEA. Trimming removed 1 base from V and 8 bases from J, with 17 bases in between. The CDR3 spans 14 residues. Here the CDR3 reads CSVEVPKPTPEAFF. The CDR3 DNA reads as TGCAGCGTTGAAGTTCCAAAACCGACCCCAGAAGCTTTCTTT. The entire variable domain, with the rest obtained from reference TRBV29-1 and TRBJ1-1, is as follows: SAVISQKPSRDICQRGTSLTIQCQVDSQVTMMFWYRQQPGQSLTLIATANQGSEATYESGFVIDKFPISRPNLTFSTLTVSNMSPEDSSIYLCSVEVPKPTPEAFFGQGTRLTVV.

The chain carries TRBV6-5 and TRBJ1-2, with D perhaps TRBD1 (6 bases). Deletions cut 6 bases from V and 3 bases from J, with 17 bases between. The germline V gene encodes CDR1 MNHEY and CDR2 SVGAGI. The CDR3 totals 15 residues. In DNA, the CDR3 is TGTGCCAGCAGATCCTCGGGGGGCAGGGACTATGGCTACACCTTC. Protein product: CASRSSGGRDYGYTF.

The chain joins TRBV15 to TRBJ2-1, with D perhaps TRBD2 (6 bases). The CDR3 totals 14 residues. CDR1 is LNHNV and CDR2 is YYDKDF in the germline V gene (reference sequence). V was pared by 1 base and J by 8 bases, with 12 bases between. The CDR3 bases are TGTGCCACCAGCAGAGCGGGAGAGATTTATGAGCAGTTCTTC. Protein product: CATSRAGEIYEQFF.

V gene TRBV7-6 combines with J gene TRBJ2-5; 8 positions match TRBD1. J lost 4 bases, V lost 4 bases, and 11 bases had no gene match. The CDR3 extends over 16 amino acids. Germline loops: CDR1 SGHVS, CDR2 FNYEAQ. CDR3 protein: CASSSRQGREGETQYF. The CDR3 region has the DNA TGTGCCAGCAGCTCCAGACAGGGGAGAGAGGGAGAGACCCAGTACTTC.

This chain links TRBV7-2 with TRBJ1-2; no definite D call. Germline V gene data show CDR1 as SGHTA and CDR2 as FQGNSA. V was pared by 4 bases and J by 6 bases, with 12 bases between. CDR3 length equals 13 residues. The CDR3 is CASSSPPRDGYTF. CDR3 bases: TGTGCCAGCAGCTCGCCTCCCCGGGATGGCTACACCTTC.

This chain uses TRBV27 with TRBJ2-1; D remains unclear. Germline V lookup: CDR1 MNHEY, CDR2 SMNVEV (reference sequence). Trimming took off 0 bases at V and 10 bases at J, with 13 bases between the two ends. The CDR3 sequence is 14 residues long. In DNA, the CDR3 is TGTGCCAGCAGTTTATCCTCCCCTAGGGTCGAGCAGTTCTTC. It is translated as CASSLSSPRVEQFF.